This TCR beta chain appears in the sequencing data of a study of lymphopenia after photon versus proton radiotherapy. Study-level findings and limits: Photon-treated patients lost naive T cells and TCR diversity; proton-treated stayed stable. Post-nadir diversity loss with photons came from oligoclonal expansion, particularly CD8+ Temra cells. Larger post-nadir TCR diversity loss correlated inversely with survival in deceased patients.

With regard to this clone: The antigen is unknown.

Germline CDR1 SGHRS, CDR2 YFSETQ. V lost 4 bases, J lost 0 bases, and 11 bases lay in between. The CDR3 has 15 residues. Data came from immunoSEQ multiplex PCR; TCRdb stores just in-frame clones and leaves some out. Here the sample spans about 20,000 clones, 84% being singletons. The sequences come from peripheral blood, collected from a patient treated with photon-based radiotherapy. This sequence was found in a woman in her 50s with pancreatic cancer. The rearrangement links TRBV5-1 to TRBJ2-1; D might be TRBD2 (5 bases). The CDR3 DNA follows: TGCGCCAGCAGCGTGAGCGGTGTCTCCTACAATGAGCAGTTCTTC. This encodes CASSVSGVSYNEQFF.